This T cell receptor (beta chain) was sequenced for a study of graft-versus-host responses after intestinal transplantation. Study-wide results and caveats: Allograft graft-versus-host to host-versus-graft clonal ratios ran high in patients with graft-donor T cell macrochimerism. Present in recipient marrow, GvH clones included some that appeared first in ileum or blood.

Profiled with immunoSEQ multiplex PCR; TCRdb holds only in-frame clones, not every one. Of about 92,000 clones listed, roughly 80% are singletons. Of note for this clone: Its antigen is currently unknown.

Trimming left V 4 bases short and J 2 bases short, with 20 bases between. The V gene's germline CDR1 is SGHVS and CDR2 FNYEAQ. The CDR3 is made up of 17 amino acids. The TCR was taken from a human donor who received an intestinal transplant. This sample comprised unstimulated CD8+ T cells sorted from spleen or lymph node cells, obtained before intestinal transplant. This chain connects TRBV7-6 to TRBJ1-1, with D unclear. The DNA for the CDR3 is TGTGCCAGCAGCTCGCTAGCCCTGGGAGGTTTCAACACTGAAGCTTTCTTT. This gives the protein CASSSLALGGFNTEAFF.